The rows below give T cell receptor beta chains drawn from one sample of a study of beta chain features in type 1 diabetes. The data were produced by immunoSEQ multiplex PCR, yet TCRdb's version contains in-frame clones alone and is incomplete. The data hold about 900,000 clones, with about a sixth observed a single time. The specimen sequenced was naive CD4+ T cells from blood. The receptor source for this set is a woman between 18 and 29 years old in good health. Each CDR3 is given with its conserved first and last residue. Each record gives: V gene, D gene, clone size, J gene, CDR3 protein, CDR3 DNA. D genes are given only for firm matches. Some rows mark clone size as missing; the rest say once, few, many or name a class of expanded clone.

>TRBV7-2|NA|few|TRBJ1-2
CASSLGSVRNYGYTF
TGTGCCAGCAGCTTAGGTTCTGTCAGGAACTATGGCTACACCTTC
>TRBV4-1|NA|NA|TRBJ2-1
CASSPIGSKRISYNEQFF
TGCGCCAGCAGCCCCATCGGGTCTAAGCGGATATCCTACAATGAGCAGTTCTTC
>TRBV10-3|NA|few|TRBJ2-5
CAISESTGQETQYF
TGTGCCATCAGTGAGTCGACAGGCCAAGAGACCCAGTACTTC
>TRBV7-2|NA|few|TRBJ2-5
CASSLRLDTQYF
TGTGCCAGCAGCTTAAGGCTGGATACCCAGTACTTC
>TRBV28|TRBD2|NA|TRBJ2-1
CASRTAGLAGGHNEQFF
TGTGCCAGCAGAACCGCGGGACTAGCGGGAGGTCACAATGAGCAGTTCTTC
>TRBV5-6|TRBD2|NA|TRBJ2-7
CASSLGPGLASEQYF
TGTGCCAGCAGCTTGGGGCCGGGACTAGCCAGCGAGCAGTACTTC
>TRBV28|NA|few|TRBJ1-2
CASSLFSYGYTF
TGTGCCAGCAGTTTATTCAGCTATGGCTACACCTTC
>TRBV9|NA|few|TRBJ2-1
CASSPLTAPQFF
TGTGCCAGCAGCCCCCTGACAGCACCCCAGTTCTTC
>TRBV10-3|TRBD1|NA|TRBJ1-1
CATGTGREAFF
TGTGCCACCGGGACAGGGCGTGAAGCTTTCTTT
>TRBV5-1|TRBD2|few|TRBJ2-5
CASSVEGGLATQYF
TGCGCCAGCAGTGTAGAGGGAGGGTTGGCGACCCAGTACTTC
>TRBV19|TRBD2|few|TRBJ2-7
CASSYGAGGPYEQYF
TGTGCCAGTAGTTATGGAGCGGGAGGTCCCTACGAGCAGTACTTC
>TRBV6-6|TRBD2|NA|TRBJ2-5
CASSLGGSQETQYF
TGTGCCAGCAGTCTTGGCGGGAGCCAAGAGACCCAGTACTTC
>TRBV28|TRBD2|NA|TRBJ2-2
CASSPIATSGRADTGELFF
TGTGCCAGCAGTCCAATCGCGACTAGCGGGAGGGCCGACACCGGGGAGCTGTTTTTT
>TRBV5-6|NA|NA|TRBJ1-3
CASSLDFVASGNTIYF
TGTGCCAGCAGCTTGGACTTCGTGGCCTCTGGAAACACCATATATTTT
>TRBV6-5|NA|few|TRBJ2-2
CASSWDITGELFF
TGTGCCAGCAGTTGGGACATCACCGGGGAGCTGTTTTTT
>TRBV28|NA|NA|TRBJ2-1
CASSSPGTRDEQFF
TGTGCCAGCAGTTCGCCAGGGACACGAGATGAGCAGTTCTTC
>TRBV29-1|NA|NA|TRBJ2-2
CSVAWRLTNTGELFF
TGCAGCGTTGCGTGGCGGCTGACTAACACCGGGGAGCTGTTTTTT
>TRBV19|NA|few|TRBJ2-2
CASSQGPRLTGELFF
TGTGCCAGTAGTCAGGGGCCGCGACTCACCGGGGAGCTGTTTTTT
>TRBV7-9|TRBD1|few|TRBJ2-2
CASLRTGVNTGELFF
TGTGCCAGCCTAAGGACAGGAGTGAACACCGGGGAGCTGTTTTTT
>TRBV11-2|TRBD2|few|TRBJ2-2
CASSLVAGANTGELFF
TGTGCCAGCAGCTTAGTTGCGGGAGCGAACACCGGGGAGCTGTTTTTT
>TRBV5-4|NA|few|TRBJ2-1
CASSFKAYEQFF
TGTGCCAGCAGCTTTAAAGCTTATGAGCAGTTCTTC
>TRBV13|TRBD1|NA|TRBJ2-3
CASSLGTGGRTDTQYF
TGTGCCAGCAGCTTAGGGACAGGGGGTAGAACAGATACGCAGTATTTT
>TRBV14|TRBD1|NA|TRBJ1-3
CASCGDSRRSGNTIYF
TGTGCCAGCTGTGGGGACAGCCGACGCTCTGGAAACACCATATATTTT
>TRBV2|NA|NA|TRBJ2-5
CADSRDNQETQYF
TGTGCCGACAGCAGGGACAACCAAGAGACCCAGTACTTC
>TRBV7-2|NA|NA|TRBJ1-2
CASSPQANYGYTF
TGTGCCAGCAGCCCGCAAGCTAACTATGGCTACACCTTC
>TRBV9|NA|NA|TRBJ2-7
CASSVGLGGAWGNEQYF
TGTGCCAGCAGCGTAGGACTAGGAGGGGCATGGGGAAACGAGCAGTACTTC